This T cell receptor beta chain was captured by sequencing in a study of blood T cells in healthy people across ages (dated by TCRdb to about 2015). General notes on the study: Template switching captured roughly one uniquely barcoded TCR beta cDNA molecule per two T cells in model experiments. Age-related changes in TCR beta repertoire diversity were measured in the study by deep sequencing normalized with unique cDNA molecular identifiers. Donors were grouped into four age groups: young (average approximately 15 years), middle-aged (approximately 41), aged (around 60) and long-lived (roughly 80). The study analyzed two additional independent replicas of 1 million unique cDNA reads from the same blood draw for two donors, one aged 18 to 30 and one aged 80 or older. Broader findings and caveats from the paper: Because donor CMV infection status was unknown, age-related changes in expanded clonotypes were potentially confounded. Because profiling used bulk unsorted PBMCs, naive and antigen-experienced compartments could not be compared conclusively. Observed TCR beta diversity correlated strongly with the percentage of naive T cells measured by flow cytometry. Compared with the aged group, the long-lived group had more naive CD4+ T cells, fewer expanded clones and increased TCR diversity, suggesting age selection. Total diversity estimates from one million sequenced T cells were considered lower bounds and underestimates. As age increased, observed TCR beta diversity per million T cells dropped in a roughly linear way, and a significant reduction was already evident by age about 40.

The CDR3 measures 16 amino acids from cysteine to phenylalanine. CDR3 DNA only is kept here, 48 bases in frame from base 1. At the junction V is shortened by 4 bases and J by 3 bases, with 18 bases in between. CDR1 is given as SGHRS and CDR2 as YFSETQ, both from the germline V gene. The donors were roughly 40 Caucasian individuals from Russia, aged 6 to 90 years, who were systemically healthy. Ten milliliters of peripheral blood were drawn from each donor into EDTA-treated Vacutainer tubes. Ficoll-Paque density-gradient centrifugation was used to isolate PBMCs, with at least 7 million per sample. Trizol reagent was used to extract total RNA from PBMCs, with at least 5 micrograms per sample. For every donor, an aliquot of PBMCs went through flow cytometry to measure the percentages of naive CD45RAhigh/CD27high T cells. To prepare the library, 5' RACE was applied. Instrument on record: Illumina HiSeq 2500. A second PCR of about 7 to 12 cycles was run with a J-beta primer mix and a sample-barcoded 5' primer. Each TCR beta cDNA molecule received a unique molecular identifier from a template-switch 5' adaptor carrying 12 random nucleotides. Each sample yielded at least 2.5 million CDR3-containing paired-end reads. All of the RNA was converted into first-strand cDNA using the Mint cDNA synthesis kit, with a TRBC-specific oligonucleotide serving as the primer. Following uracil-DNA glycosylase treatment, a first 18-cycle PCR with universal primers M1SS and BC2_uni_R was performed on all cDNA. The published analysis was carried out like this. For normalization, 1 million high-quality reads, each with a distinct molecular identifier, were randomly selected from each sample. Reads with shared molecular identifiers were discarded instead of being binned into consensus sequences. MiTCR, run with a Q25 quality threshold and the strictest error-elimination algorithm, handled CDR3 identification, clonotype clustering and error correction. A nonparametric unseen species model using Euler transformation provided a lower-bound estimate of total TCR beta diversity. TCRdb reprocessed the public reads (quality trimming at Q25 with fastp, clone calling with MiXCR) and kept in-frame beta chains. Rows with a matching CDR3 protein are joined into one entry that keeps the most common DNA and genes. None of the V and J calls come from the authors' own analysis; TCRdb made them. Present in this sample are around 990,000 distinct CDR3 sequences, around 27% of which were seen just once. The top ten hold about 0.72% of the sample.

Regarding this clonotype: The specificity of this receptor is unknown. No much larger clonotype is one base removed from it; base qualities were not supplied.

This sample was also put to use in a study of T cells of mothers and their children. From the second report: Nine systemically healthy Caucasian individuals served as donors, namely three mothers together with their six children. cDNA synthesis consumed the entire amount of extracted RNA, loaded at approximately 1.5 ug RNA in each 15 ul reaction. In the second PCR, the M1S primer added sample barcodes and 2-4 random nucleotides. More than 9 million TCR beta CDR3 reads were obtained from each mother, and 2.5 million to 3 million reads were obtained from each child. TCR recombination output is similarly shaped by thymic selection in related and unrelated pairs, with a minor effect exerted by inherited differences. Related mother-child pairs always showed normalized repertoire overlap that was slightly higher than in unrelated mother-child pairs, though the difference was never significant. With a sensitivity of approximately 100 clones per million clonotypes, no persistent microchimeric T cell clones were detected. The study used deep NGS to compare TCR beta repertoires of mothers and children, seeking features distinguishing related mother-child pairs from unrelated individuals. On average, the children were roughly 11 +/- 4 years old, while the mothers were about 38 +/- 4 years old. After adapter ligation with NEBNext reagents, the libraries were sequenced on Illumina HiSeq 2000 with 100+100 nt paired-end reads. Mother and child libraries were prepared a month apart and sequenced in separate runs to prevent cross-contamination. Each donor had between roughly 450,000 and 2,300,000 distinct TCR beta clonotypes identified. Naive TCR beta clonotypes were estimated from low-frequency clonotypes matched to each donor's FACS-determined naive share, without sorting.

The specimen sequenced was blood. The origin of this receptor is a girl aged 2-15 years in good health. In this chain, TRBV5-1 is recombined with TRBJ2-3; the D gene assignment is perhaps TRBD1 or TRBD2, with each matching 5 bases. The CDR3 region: CASSLEGLVITDTQYF. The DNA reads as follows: TGCGCCAGCAGCCTCGAGGGGCTAGTAATTACAGATACGCAGTATTTT.